These 30 T cell receptor beta chains were all obtained from the same sample, sequenced in a study of blood T cell repertoires in COVID-19. The method was immunoSEQ multiplex PCR; TCRdb's version includes in-frame clones alone and lacks a portion of them. This sample yields about 120,000 clones, of which around 78% are seen a single time; approximately 2.5% belongs to the top ten. The source material was peripheral blood. The receptors shown here come from a man aged 30 to 39 with acute or convalescent COVID-19.

The rearrangement uses TRBV5-1 and TRBJ2-3; 15 bases align to TRBD2. V was pared by 4 bases and J by 5 bases, with 5 bases of the junction left unmatched. Germline CDR1 is SGHRS and CDR2 is YFSETQ. The CDR3 spans 16 residues. CDR3 protein: CASSLGLAGGEDTQYF. In DNA, the CDR3 is TGCGCCAGCAGCCTGGGACTAGCGGGAGGAGAAGATACGCAGTATTTT.

The chain couples TRBV4-3 to TRBJ2-1; 7 nucleotides line up with TRBD2. Per the germline V gene, CDR1 is LGHNA and CDR2 is YSLEER. The CDR3 loop spans 16 amino acids. Germline trimming cut 3 bases from V and 0 bases from J; bases unmatched to any gene: 5. CDR3 amino acids: CASSQELAGSYNEQFF. The CDR3 DNA is TGCGCCAGCAGCCAGGAATTAGCGGGCTCCTACAATGAGCAGTTCTTC.

V and J are TRBV6-1 and TRBJ1-5; D remains ambiguous. CDR1 and CDR2 from the germline V gene are MNHNS and SASEGT. CDR3 length: 15 residues. V shed 2 bases and J shed 8 bases, with 16 bases lying between them. The CDR3 DNA reads TGTGCCAGCAGTGAACGTGGAGGGTCAATGGAGCCCCAGCATTTT. It specifies CASSERGGSMEPQHF.

The chain is built from TRBV12-2 and TRBJ2-1; TRBD1, the table's D call, lacks a check against the DNA. TRBV12-2 counts as a pseudogene. This CDR3 region has 18 residues. Here the CDR3 reads CASRLGRTGQTTYNEQFF. CDR3 DNA: TGTGCAAGTCGCTTAGGGAGAACGGGACAGACTACCTACAATGAGCAGTTCTTC.

The V call is TRBV5-4, the J call TRBJ2-7; 7 bases match TRBD1. V shed 2 bases, J shed 2 bases, and the junction held 4 bases outside the gene matches. The CDR3 extends over 14 amino acids. Germline assignment: CDR1 SGHNT and CDR2 YYREEE (reference sequence). The CDR3 bases are TGTGCCAGCAGCTTACAGGGGACAGCCTACGAGCAGTACTTC. Its translation is CASSLQGTAYEQYF.

V and J are TRBV5-4 and TRBJ2-3, with 8 nucleotides matching TRBD1. This CDR3 contains 15 residues. V lost 0 bases and J lost 2; bases outside the gene matches: 2. The V gene's germline CDR1 is SGHNT and CDR2 YYREEE (reference sequence). The CDR3 region is CASSLGQGNTDTQYF. The CDR3 DNA is TGTGCCAGCAGCTTGGGACAGGGGAACACAGATACGCAGTATTTT.

The chain has TRBV12-3 or TRBV12-4 and TRBJ1-2, with TRBD1 as a possible D gene (6 bases). The CDR3 is made up of 13 amino acids. With 6 bases removed from V and 7 bases from J, the gap between germline ends came to 15 bases. CDR3 amino acids: CASSSNRVGGYTF. CDR3 DNA sequence: TGTGCCAGCAGCTCTAACAGGGTGGGTGGCTACACCTTC.

The chain carries TRBV7-3 and TRBJ2-2, with TRBD2 identical over 9 bases. Germline assignment: CDR1 SGHTA and CDR2 FQGTGA. The CDR3 runs to 14 residues. The trim removed 5 bases at V and 6 bases at J, leaving 4 bases unmatched. CDR3 nucleotides: TGTGCCAGCAGCCCGGGACTAGCTCCCGGGGAGCTGTTTTTT. It specifies CASSPGLAPGELFF.

V gene TRBV9 combines with J gene TRBJ2-3; 10 positions match TRBD1. V shed 0 bases and J 5 bases; nucleotides not matched to a gene: 6. Germline CDR1 reads SGDLS; CDR2 reads YYNGEE. The CDR3 totals 16 residues. Written as DNA, the CDR3 is TGTGCCAGCAGCGTAGGGGTGACAGGGGGCAGAGATACGCAGTATTTT. This translates into CASSVGVTGGRDTQYF.

V usage is TRBV30 and J usage is TRBJ1-2, with D possibly being TRBD1 (6 bases). Trimming pared 7 bases from V and 1 base from J, leaving 16 bases between. In germline, CDR1 is GTSNPN, CDR2 SVGIG (reference sequence). The CDR3 runs 14 residues. CDR3 nucleotides: TGTGCCTTCAGCCGGGACACGAATAACTATGGCTACACCTTC. Its protein is CAFSRDTNNYGYTF.

This sequence joins TRBV2 and TRBJ2-7, with a weak D call TRBD1 (7 bases). The CDR3 is 16 amino acids. CDR1 and CDR2 (germline): SNHLY, FYNNEI. Trimming took off 10 bases at V and 0 bases at J, with 22 bases between the two ends. CDR3: CATRPPGGIYSYEQYF. The CDR3 DNA reads TGTGCCACTCGACCCCCAGGGGGGATATACTCCTACGAGCAGTACTTC.

This clone was found a few times. This CDR3 is CASRGGQGGNQPQHF. CDR3 bases: TGTGCCAGCAGAGGAGGACAGGGCGGCAATCAGCCCCAGCATTTT. V is TRBV6-5 and J is TRBJ1-5, with 8 bases identical to TRBD1. With 6 bases clipped from V and 2 bases from J, the junction kept 6 bases outside the gene matches. Looked up from germline, CDR1 is MNHEY and CDR2 is SVGAGI. The CDR3 is 15 amino acids.

This chain uses TRBV5-1 with TRBJ2-3, with D unclear. The CDR3 length is 13 residues. The V gene lost 0 bases and the J gene lost 6 bases, with 8 bases spanning the gap. Per the germline V gene, CDR1 is SGHRS and CDR2 is YFSETQ. CDR3 region: CASSLAVADTQYF. CDR3 DNA: TGCGCCAGCAGCTTGGCCGTCGCGGATACGCAGTATTTT.

The V call is TRBV14, the J call TRBJ2-7; 10 bases are shared with TRBD1. The J segment lost 2 bases and the V segment lost 4 bases, leaving 5 bases of the junction unmatched. The CDR3 runs to 15 residues. The germline V gene encodes CDR1 SGHDN and CDR2 FVKESK. The CDR3 nucleotides are TGTGCCAGCAGCCGAAAGGACAGGGGGACCTACGAGCAGTACTTC. This gives the protein CASSRKDRGTYEQYF.

The chain recombines TRBV9 with TRBJ1-1, with D hard to call. Looked up from germline, CDR1 is SGDLS and CDR2 is YYNGEE. The CDR3 length is 14 residues. V was shortened by 0 bases and J by 1 base, with 7 bases between the two germline ends. CDR3 coding DNA: TGTGCCAGCAGCGTAGCCCCAGAGAACACTGAAGCTTTCTTT. It specifies CASSVAPENTEAFF.

In this sample, this clone turned up a few times. The rearrangement uses TRBV9 and TRBJ2-3, with 8 bases matching TRBD2. Germline V gives CDR1 SGDLS, CDR2 YYNGEE. The CDR3 consists of 17 residues. The junction had 14 bases not matched to a gene; V was cut back by 3 bases and J by 5 bases. This CDR3 reads CASSALPWAGGKDTQYF. The CDR3 DNA sequence: TGTGCCAGCAGCGCCCTCCCCTGGGCGGGGGGAAAAGATACGCAGTATTTT.

The rearrangement joins TRBV10-1 to TRBJ2-5, with a weak D call TRBD1 (5 bases). The CDR3 covers 14 residues. Trimming took 2 bases from V and 2 from J, leaving 9 bases between them. Germline V gives CDR1 WNHNN, CDR2 SYGVQD (reference sequence). CDR3 nucleotide sequence: TGCGCCAGCAGTGAGGGGGCTGGTCAAGAGACCCAGTACTTC. It is translated as CASSEGAGQETQYF.

V and J are TRBV5-1 and TRBJ1-2; unclear D gene. Germline values: CDR1 SGHRS, CDR2 YFSETQ. The CDR3 is 14 amino acids. V dropped 1 base and J dropped 6 bases, with 13 bases sitting between them. The CDR3 nucleotides read TGCGCCAGCAGCTTGTCCCAGGACTCGCATGGCTACACCTTC. Residues: CASSLSQDSHGYTF.

This chain joins TRBV7-3 and TRBJ2-1; D may be TRBD2 (6 bases). Germline V CDR1 and CDR2: SGHTA, FQGTGA. V lost 6 bases to trimming and J lost 8 bases, with 17 bases between them. There are 14 residues in the CDR3. CDR3 amino acids: CASSSRGGQDEQFF. For the CDR3, the DNA is TGTGCCAGCAGTTCCCGAGGAGGGCAGGATGAGCAGTTCTTC.

DNA for the CDR3: TGTGCCACCAGTGATCGGCGGGAGCCTACAGATACGCAGTATTTT. Translation: CATSDRREPTDTQYF. The chain joins TRBV24-1 to TRBJ2-3; 7 bases fit TRBD2. V shed 3 bases, J shed 3 bases, and the junction held 5 bases outside the gene matches. Germline values: CDR1 KGHDR, CDR2 SFDVKD. This CDR3 comprises 15 residues.

This chain links TRBV7-2 with TRBJ2-2; D gene unclear. Trimming cost V 10 bases and J 6 bases, with 21 bases left between them. Germline V gene lookup returns CDR1 SGHTA and CDR2 FQGNSA. The CDR3 runs to 15 residues. The CDR3 is CAIPSDNLAAGELFF. The CDR3 DNA follows: TGTGCCATCCCAAGTGATAATCTGGCGGCCGGGGAGCTGTTTTTT.

This sequence joins TRBV6-5 and TRBJ1-1; 9 bases match TRBD1. Germline V gene sequence: CDR1 MNHEY, CDR2 SVGAGI. CDR3 length: 13 amino acids. The V segment lost 8 bases and the J segment 0 bases; nucleotides outside the gene matches: 1. Written as DNA, the CDR3 is TGTGCCAGCCGACAGGGGGTGAACACTGAAGCTTTCTTT. Its translation: CASRQGVNTEAFF.

This clone was counted a few times. V gene TRBV27 combines with J gene TRBJ2-2, with 9 bases aligning to TRBD1. V gave up 4 bases and J gave up 4 bases; unmatched junction bases: 1. CDR3 length: 14 residues. Per the germline V gene, CDR1 is MNHEY and CDR2 is SMNVEV (reference sequence). The CDR3 bases are TGTGCCAGCAGTTGGACAGGGGCCACCGGGGAGCTGTTTTTT. It translates to CASSWTGATGELFF.

This chain uses TRBV19 with TRBJ1-4; the match to TRBD1 covers 7 bases. Germline loops: CDR1 LNHDA, CDR2 SQIVND (reference sequence). The CDR3 is made up of 15 amino acids. The V and J ends lost 4 bases and 8 bases, in that order; junction bases with no gene match: 10. The CDR3 bases are TGTGCCAGTAGTACCCGGGCTCAGACAGGGGAAAAACTGTTTTTT. It is translated as CASSTRAQTGEKLFF.

In its sample, this clone was seen once. The chain carries TRBV12-3 or TRBV12-4 and TRBJ2-1, with D tentatively TRBD2 (5 bases). Between the trimmed V and J ends, which lost 6 bases and 6 bases, there was a span of 9 bases. CDR3 size: 12 residues. DNA for the CDR3: TGTGCCAGCAGGGACTGGCCCAATGAGCAGTTCTTC. It yields the protein CASRDWPNEQFF.

The chain recombines TRBV10-1 with TRBJ2-6; perhaps TRBD1 as D (6 bases). The CDR3 runs 19 residues. The V and J ends lost 6 bases and 0 bases respectively, with 21 bases between them. Germline CDR1 reads WNHNN; CDR2 reads SYGVQD (reference sequence). The chain's CDR3 is CASRENRVDSLSGANVLTF. In nucleotides, the CDR3 is TGCGCCAGCAGGGAGAACAGGGTAGACTCCCTCTCTGGGGCCAACGTCCTGACTTTC.

This rearrangement joins TRBV7-2 to TRBJ1-3, with TRBD1 as a possible D gene (6 bases). The CDR3 covers 13 residues. CDR1 and CDR2 from the germline V gene are SGHTA and FQGNSA. V gave up 4 bases and J gave up 7 bases, with 11 bases separating them. In nucleotides, the CDR3 is TGTGCCAGCAGCTCTCAGGGGCACAACACCATATATTTT. Amino acid sequence: CASSSQGHNTIYF.

This chain links TRBV30 with TRBJ1-2, with 9 bases fitting TRBD1. The CDR3 runs 14 residues. The germline gives CDR1 GTSNPN, CDR2 SVGIG (reference sequence). With V trimmed by 8 bases and J by 8 bases, 15 bases remained unmatched. CDR3 DNA: TGTGCCCGTACTACAACCACAGGGGGCTACGGCTACACCTTC. This codes for CARTTTTGGYGYTF. The variable domain in full, completed from reference TRBV30 and TRBJ1-2, reads SQTIHQWPATLVQPVGSPLSLECTVEGTSNPNLYWYRQAAGRGLQLLFYSVGIGQISSEVPQNLSASRPQDRQFILSSKKLLLSDSGFYLCARTTTTGGYGYTFGSGTRLTVV.

The rearrangement joins TRBV2 to TRBJ1-2, with 7 positions matching TRBD1. From germline, CDR1 is SNHLY and CDR2 FYNNEI. V shed 6 bases and J 8 bases; nucleotides not matched to a gene: 12. CDR3 length: 14 residues. The CDR3 is CASSGQANLEGYTF. Written as DNA, the CDR3 is TGTGCCAGCAGCGGACAGGCCAATCTTGAGGGCTACACCTTC.

The chain joins TRBV4-2 to TRBJ2-3, with 10 bases lining up with TRBD1. V trimming: 2 bases; J trimming: 4 bases; junction bases outside the gene matches: 6. Germline V gene sequence: CDR1 LGHNA, CDR2 YNFKEQ. The CDR3 has 16 residues. The chain's CDR3 is CASSQPGTGASDTQYF. Here the CDR3 DNA reads TGTGCCAGCAGCCAACCCGGGACAGGGGCATCAGATACGCAGTATTTT.